The rows below give T cell receptor beta chains drawn from one sample of a study of OX40 agonist ivuxolimab in advanced cancers. Libraries were prepared by immunoSEQ multiplex PCR; TCRdb keeps only in-frame clonotypes and omits some of them. The sample shows tens of thousands of clones, roughly 85% of them seen only once. The sample was CD4+ or CD8+ T cells sorted from blood, taken in a trial of the OX40 agonist ivuxolimab. The receptors were sampled from an adult with an advanced solid tumor such as melanoma, head and neck, liver or kidney cancer. Both conserved end residues are part of each CDR3. A D gene is named only where the DNA matches it firmly. Clone size is stated in some rows and not others, as once, few, many or a class when expanded.

V	J	length	size	D	CDR3	DNA
TRBV11-3	TRBJ1-1	15	-	-	CASSRRVAGSTEAFF	TGTGCCAGCAGCCGGCGTGTAGCTGGTTCTACCGAAGCTTTCTTT
TRBV25-1	TRBJ2-7	14	-	TRBD2	CASSDSSGVYEQYF	TGTGCCAGCAGTGACTCTAGCGGGGTCTACGAGCAGTACTTC
TRBV7-6	TRBJ2-5	13	-	-	CASSYRTKETQYF	TGTGCCAGCAGCTACCGGACAAAAGAGACCCAGTACTTC
TRBV7-2	TRBJ2-5	19	-	TRBD2	CASSLALMGLAGAGETQYF	TGTGCCAGCAGCTTAGCGTTAATGGGACTAGCGGGAGCGGGGGAGACCCAGTACTTC
TRBV30	TRBJ1-3	13	-	-	CAWSGVSRDTIYF	TGTGCCTGGAGTGGCGTGAGTCGAGACACCATATATTTT
TRBV30	TRBJ2-7	12	-	-	CAWKRASQWQYF	TGTGCCTGGAAACGGGCTAGCCAGTGGCAGTACTTC
TRBV19	TRBJ2-5	16	-	TRBD2	CASSLGLAGFQETQYF	TGTGCCAGTAGTCTGGGACTAGCGGGTTTCCAAGAGACCCAGTACTTC
TRBV6-1	TRBJ1-5	14	few	-	CASTEGVHNQPQHF	TGTGCCAGCACGGAGGGAGTACACAATCAGCCCCAGCATTTT
TRBV5-4	TRBJ1-2	11	-	TRBD1	CATGTDYGYTF	TGTGCCACCGGGACAGACTATGGCTACACCTTC
TRBV5-6	TRBJ2-1	12	-	-	CASSLEDYEQFF	TGTGCCAGCAGCTTGGAGGACTATGAGCAGTTCTTC
TRBV28	TRBJ1-5	15	-	TRBD1	CASSLWGQSPQPQHF	TGTGCCAGCAGTTTATGGGGACAGTCCCCCCAGCCCCAGCATTTT
TRBV7-9	TRBJ2-2	15	-	TRBD2	CASSLQLAETGELFF	TGTGCCAGCAGCTTACAACTAGCGGAGACCGGGGAGCTGTTTTTT
TRBV5-4	TRBJ2-7	16	-	TRBD2	CASSLGTSGGKREQYF	TGTGCCAGCAGCCTCGGGACTAGCGGGGGGAAACGCGAGCAGTACTTC
TRBV7-2	TRBJ2-3	15	-	-	CASSLLGGATDTQYF	TGTGCCAGCAGCTTATTGGGGGGGGCAACAGATACGCAGTATTTT
TRBV5-4	TRBJ2-1	15	-	-	CASSLAGGALNEQFF	TGTGCCAGCAGCTTGGCAGGGGGGGCCCTCAATGAGCAGTTCTTC
TRBV19	TRBJ1-1	13	-	TRBD1	CASSRTGDTEAFF	TGTGCCAGTAGTAGGACAGGAGACACTGAAGCTTTCTTT
TRBV19	TRBJ2-6	16	-	-	CASRLGLYPGANVLTF	TGTGCCAGTCGATTAGGACTTTACCCTGGGGCCAACGTCCTGACTTTC
TRBV9	TRBJ2-7	13	-	-	CASARDNSYEQYF	TGTGCCAGCGCCCGGGACAATTCCTACGAGCAGTACTTC
TRBV27	TRBJ2-2	15	-	-	CASSLFGSSTGELFF	TGTGCCAGCAGTTTATTCGGGAGTAGCACCGGGGAGCTGTTTTTT
TRBV5-1	TRBJ1-1	15	-	-	CASSPGGGQVTEAFF	TGCGCCAGCAGCCCCGGGGGGGGGCAGGTCACTGAAGCTTTCTTT
TRBV30	TRBJ1-4	12	-	-	CAWSGPDEKLFF	TGTGCCTGGAGTGGGCCAGACGAAAAACTGTTTTTT
TRBV7-9	TRBJ2-1	17	-	TRBD2	CASSSQRGLAGVNEQFF	TGTGCCAGCAGCTCGCAAAGGGGACTAGCGGGAGTTAATGAGCAGTTCTTC
TRBV6-1	TRBJ1-5	15	-	TRBD1	CASSQTGGVNQPQHF	TGTGCCAGCAGCCAAACAGGGGGCGTCAATCAGCCCCAGCATTTT
TRBV15	TRBJ2-5	15	-	-	CATSRAFGNQETQYF	TGTGCCACCAGCAGAGCTTTTGGGAACCAAGAGACCCAGTACTTC
TRBV4-3	TRBJ1-2	13	-	TRBD1	CASSQVEQGANTF	TGCGCCAGCAGCCAAGTTGAACAGGGGGCAAACACCTTC
TRBV11-3	TRBJ1-3	16	-	TRBD1	CASSLMTGGSGNTIYF	TGTGCCAGCAGCTTAATGACAGGGGGCTCTGGAAACACCATATATTTT
TRBV12-5	TRBJ1-4	13	-	-	CASGLVRDEKLFF	TGTGCTAGTGGTTTGGTACGTGATGAAAAACTGTTTTTT
TRBV11-3	TRBJ2-2	16	-	-	CASSLGRDSNTGELFF	TGTGCCAGCAGCTTAGGCCGGGACTCCAACACCGGGGAGCTGTTTTTT
TRBV19	TRBJ2-7	15	-	-	CASRKLTDSSYEQYF	TGTGCCAGTAGAAAGCTTACTGACAGCTCCTACGAGCAGTACTTC
TRBV19	TRBJ1-2	13	-	-	CASSPSYNYGYTF	TGTGCCAGTAGTCCTTCATATAACTATGGCTACACCTTC
TRBV19	TRBJ2-7	13	-	-	CASSPRNSYEQYF	TGTGCCAGTAGTCCCAGGAATTCCTACGAGCAGTACTTC
TRBV10-3	TRBJ2-7	15	-	TRBD1	CAISIADRGTYEQYF	TGTGCCATCAGTATAGCGGACAGGGGGACATACGAGCAGTACTTC
TRBV6-6	TRBJ2-7	15	-	-	CASSYSVHRDYEQYF	TGTGCCAGCAGTTACTCGGTTCACAGGGATTACGAGCAGTACTTC
TRBV6-1	TRBJ2-7	14	-	-	CASSQGGFAYEQYF	TGTGCCAGCAGCCAAGGAGGGTTTGCCTACGAGCAGTACTTC
TRBV5-4	TRBJ2-5	16	-	TRBD2	CASSLDLAGGSKTQYF	TGTGCCAGCAGCTTAGATCTAGCGGGAGGTAGTAAGACCCAGTACTTC
TRBV5-4	TRBJ2-2	14	-	-	CASSLTPGGGELFF	TGTGCCAGCAGCTTGACCCCAGGAGGCGGGGAGCTGTTTTTT
TRBV21-1	TRBJ1-5	16	-	-	CASSKGRDRGEQPQHF	TGTGCCAGCAGCAAAGGTCGGGACCGAGGGGAGCAGCCCCAGCATTTT
TRBV29-1	TRBJ2-7	12	-	-	CSVDRVQVLGDF	TGCAGCGTTGATAGGGTGCAGGTGCTGGGCGACTTC
TRBV18	TRBJ2-7	16	-	-	CASSPTRQGPTYEQYF	TGTGCCAGCTCACCAACACGGCAGGGGCCGACCTACGAGCAGTACTTC
TRBV5-1	TRBJ2-7	12	once	TRBD1	CASSSTGVEQYF	TGCGCCAGCAGCTCTACAGGGGTTGAGCAGTACTTC
TRBV30	TRBJ2-7	15	-	TRBD1	CAWSLKGTGTYEQYF	TGTGCCTGGAGTCTCAAAGGGACAGGGACCTACGAGCAGTACTTC
TRBV19	TRBJ2-1	15	-	-	CASTPPTSSYNEQFF	TGTGCCAGTACCCCTCCTACAAGCTCCTACAATGAGCAGTTCTTC
TRBV30	TRBJ1-2	15	-	TRBD1	CAWTTITTGGHGYTF	TGTGCCTGGACGACAATTACCACAGGGGGCCACGGCTACACCTTC
TRBV21-1	TRBJ2-3	16	-	-	CASSKARAGDTDTQYF	TGTGCCAGCAGCAAAGCGAGAGCGGGAGATACAGATACGCAGTATTTT
TRBV7-2	TRBJ2-3	14	-	TRBD2	CASIPSGRTDTQYF	TGTGCCAGCATTCCTAGCGGGAGGACAGATACGCAGTATTTT
TRBV20-1	TRBJ1-1	10	-	-	CSARGREAFF	TGCAGTGCTAGGGGCCGGGAAGCTTTCTTT
TRBV9	TRBJ1-3	14	-	TRBD1	CASSATGDGNTIYF	TGTGCCAGCAGCGCCACAGGGGACGGAAACACCATATATTTT
TRBV5-6	TRBJ2-1	15	-	TRBD2	CASGPAGWGSNEQFF	TGTGCCAGCGGACCAGCGGGGTGGGGATCAAATGAGCAGTTCTTC
TRBV27	TRBJ2-3	14	-	-	CASSFTGPRATQYF	TGTGCCAGCAGTTTCACCGGGCCCAGGGCGACGCAGTATTTT
TRBV4-1	TRBJ1-4	16	-	TRBD1	CASSGILRDRTAKPFF	TGCGCCAGCAGCGGCATTTTGCGGGACAGGACCGCGAAACCGTTTTTT
TRBV2	TRBJ1-2	15	few	-	CASSASVTGNYGYTF	TGTGCCAGCAGTGCCTCCGTCACAGGGAACTATGGCTACACCTTC
TRBV4-2	TRBJ2-3	14	-	TRBD2	CASSHGRGTDTQYF	TGTGCCAGCAGCCATGGGAGGGGCACAGATACGCAGTATTTT
TRBV29-1	TRBJ2-5	13	-	-	CSAPVSGGETQYF	TGCAGCGCGCCGGTGTCGGGGGGCGAGACCCAGTACTTC
TRBV2	TRBJ2-5	15	-	TRBD1	CASSVGTERWETQYF	TGTGCCAGCAGTGTCGGGACAGAAAGGTGGGAGACCCAGTACTTC
TRBV10-3	TRBJ1-3	14	many	-	CAISESGSGNTIYF	TGTGCCATCAGTGAGTCCGGCTCTGGAAACACCATATATTTT